A single sample is the source of the 7 T cell receptor beta chains below, sequenced in a study of cytomegalovirus exposure and HLA in healthy donors. PCR was performed using 60 Vbeta and 13 Jbeta primers. TCRdb's copy holds only in-frame clones and misses some; the assay was immunoSEQ multiplex PCR. The table includes about 110,000 clones, 60% to 80% detected once. Input material: PBMCs. The receptor set was obtained from a female donor in good health and CMV-seronegative.

This rearrangement joins TRBV2 to TRBJ2-1; TRBD2 agrees at 9 bases. V dropped 4 bases and J dropped 1; count of bases not matched to a gene: 11. Germline CDR1 reads SNHLY; CDR2 reads FYNNEI. The CDR3 contains 18 residues. In DNA form, the CDR3 reads TGTGCCAGCAGTGTCGGTAGCGGGAGAGCCACATCCTACAATGAGCAGTTCTTC. It encodes CASSVGSGRATSYNEQFF.

The V and J genes are TRBV4-1 and TRBJ2-1; the match to TRBD2 covers 12 bases. The trim removed 3 bases at V and 2 bases at J, leaving 2 bases unmatched. The CDR3 length is 16 residues. Germline CDR1 MGHRA, CDR2 YSYEKL. The CDR3 DNA is TGCGCCAGCAGCCAGGGACTAGCGGGTGCCTACAATGAGCAGTTCTTC. Translation: CASSQGLAGAYNEQFF.

The chain recombines TRBV7-2 with TRBJ2-5; D may be TRBD2 (5 bases). The CDR3 is made up of 13 amino acids. The germline V and J ends were trimmed by 3 bases and 4 bases, with 9 bases remaining between them. In germline, CDR1 is SGHTA, CDR2 FQGNSA. The CDR3 nucleotides are TGTGCCAGCAGCTTGGCTAGCATAGAGACCCAGTACTTC. Protein product: CASSLASIETQYF.

J is TRBJ1-2 and V is TRBV28, with 7 bases that match TRBD1. The CDR3 sequence is 13 residues long. J lost 2 bases, V lost 3 bases, and 0 bases had no gene match. The germline CDR1 and CDR2 sequences are MDHEN and SYDVKM. The CDR3 nucleotides are TGTGCCAGCAGTTTGGGACAGAACTATGGCTACACCTTC. As protein: CASSLGQNYGYTF.

The chain has TRBV5-1 and TRBJ1-3; no clear D. Germline V CDR1 and CDR2: SGHRS, YFSETQ. Trimming stripped 4 bases from V and 0 bases from J, with 11 bases between. This CDR3 comprises 15 residues. The CDR3: CASSPGVPSGNTIYF. The CDR3 DNA sequence: TGCGCCAGCAGCCCAGGTGTCCCCTCTGGAAACACCATATATTTT. The whole variable domain, remainder taken from reference TRBV5-1 and TRBJ1-3, is KAGVTQTPRYLIKTRGQQVTLSCSPISGHRSVSWYQQTPGQGLQFLFEYFSETQRNKGNFPGRFSGRQFSNSRSEMNVSTLELGDSALYLCASSPGVPSGNTIYFGEGSWLTVV.

The sample holds a few counts of this clone. V usage is TRBV9 and J usage is TRBJ2-5; tentatively, D is TRBD2 (7 bases). Trimming took off 0 bases at V and 5 bases at J, with 11 bases between the two ends. The CDR3 loop spans 14 amino acids. The germline gives CDR1 SGDLS, CDR2 YYNGEE. The CDR3 loop reads CASSVGGGPETQYF. For the CDR3, the DNA is TGTGCCAGCAGCGTAGGGGGGGGCCCGGAGACCCAGTACTTC.

This clone appeared a few times. The V gene is TRBV9, the J gene TRBJ1-6, with a weak D call TRBD1 (6 bases). This CDR3 has 14 residues. V was pared by 8 bases and J by 10 bases, with 19 bases between. The germline V gene has CDR1 SGDLS and CDR2 YYNGEE. Here the CDR3 reads CASRGSGTWSPLHF. The CDR3 bases are TGTGCCAGTAGAGGGTCCGGGACATGGTCACCCCTCCACTTT.